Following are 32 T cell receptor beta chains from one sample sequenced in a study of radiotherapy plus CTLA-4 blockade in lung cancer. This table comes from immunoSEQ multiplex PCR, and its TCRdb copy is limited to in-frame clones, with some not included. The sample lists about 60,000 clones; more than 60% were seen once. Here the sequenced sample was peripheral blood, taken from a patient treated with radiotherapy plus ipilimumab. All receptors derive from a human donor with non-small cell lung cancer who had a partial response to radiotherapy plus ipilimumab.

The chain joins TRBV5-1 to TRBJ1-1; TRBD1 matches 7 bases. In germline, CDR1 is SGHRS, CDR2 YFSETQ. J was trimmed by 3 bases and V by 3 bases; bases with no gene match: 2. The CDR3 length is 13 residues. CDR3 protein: CASSWDSYTEAFF. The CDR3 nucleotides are TGCGCCAGCAGCTGGGACAGCTACACTGAAGCTTTCTTT.

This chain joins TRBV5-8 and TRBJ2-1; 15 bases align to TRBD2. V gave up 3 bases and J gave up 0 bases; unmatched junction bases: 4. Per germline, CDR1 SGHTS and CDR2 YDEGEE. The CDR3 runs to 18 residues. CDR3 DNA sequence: TGTGCCAGCAGCTCGGGACTAGCGGGGGGCCGCTCCTACAATGAGCAGTTCTTC. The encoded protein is CASSSGLAGGRSYNEQFF.

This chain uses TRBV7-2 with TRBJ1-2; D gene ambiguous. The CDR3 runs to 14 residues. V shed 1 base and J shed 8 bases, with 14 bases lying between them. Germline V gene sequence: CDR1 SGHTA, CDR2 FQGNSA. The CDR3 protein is CASSLETGERGYTF. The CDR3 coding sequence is TGTGCCAGCAGCTTAGAGACGGGAGAGCGGGGCTACACCTTC. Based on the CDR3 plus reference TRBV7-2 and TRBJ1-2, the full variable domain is GAGVSQSPSNKVTEKGKDVELRCDPISGHTALYWYRQSLGQGLEFLIYFQGNSAPDKSGLPSDRFSAERTGGSVSTLTIQRTQQEDSAVYLCASSLETGERGYTFGSGTRLTVV.

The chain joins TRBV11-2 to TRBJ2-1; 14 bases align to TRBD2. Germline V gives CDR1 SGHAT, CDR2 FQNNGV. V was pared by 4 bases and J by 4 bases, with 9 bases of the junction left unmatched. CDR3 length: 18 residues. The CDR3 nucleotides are TGTGCCAGCAGCTCTAGACTAGCGGGGGGGTTAGGGTACAATGAGCAGTTCTTC. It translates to CASSSRLAGGLGYNEQFF.

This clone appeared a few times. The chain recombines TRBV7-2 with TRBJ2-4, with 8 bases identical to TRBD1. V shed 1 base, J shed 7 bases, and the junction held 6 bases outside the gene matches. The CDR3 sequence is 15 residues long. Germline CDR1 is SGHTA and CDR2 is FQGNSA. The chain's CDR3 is CASSLVRTGMNIQYF. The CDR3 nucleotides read TGTGCCAGCAGCTTAGTGCGGACAGGGATGAACATTCAGTACTTC. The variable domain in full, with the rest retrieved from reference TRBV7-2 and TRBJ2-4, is GAGVSQSPSNKVTEKGKDVELRCDPISGHTALYWYRQSLGQGLEFLIYFQGNSAPDKSGLPSDRFSAERTGGSVSTLTIQRTQQEDSAVYLCASSLVRTGMNIQYFGAGTRLSVL.

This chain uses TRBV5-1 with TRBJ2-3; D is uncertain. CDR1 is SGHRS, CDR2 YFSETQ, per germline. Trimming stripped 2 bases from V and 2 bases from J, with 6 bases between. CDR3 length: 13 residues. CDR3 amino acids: CASSLLHTDTQYF. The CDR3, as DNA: TGCGCCAGCAGCTTACTACACACAGATACGCAGTATTTT.

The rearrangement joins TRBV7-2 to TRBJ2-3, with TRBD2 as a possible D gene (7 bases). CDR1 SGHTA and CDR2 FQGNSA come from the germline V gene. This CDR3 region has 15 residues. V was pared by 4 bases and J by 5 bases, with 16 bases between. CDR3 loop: CASSSDGGAGDTQYF. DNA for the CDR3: TGTGCCAGCAGCTCTGATGGGGGGGCTGGAGATACGCAGTATTTT.

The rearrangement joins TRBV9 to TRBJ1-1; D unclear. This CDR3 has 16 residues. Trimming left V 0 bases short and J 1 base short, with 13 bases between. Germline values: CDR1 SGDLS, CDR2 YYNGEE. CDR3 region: CASSVGVSVANTEAFF. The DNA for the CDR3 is TGTGCCAGCAGCGTAGGGGTTTCTGTAGCGAACACTGAAGCTTTCTTT.

Here the CDR3 reads CASHRDRGTDTQYF. The DNA for the CDR3 is TGTGCCAGTCACCGGGACAGGGGCACAGATACGCAGTATTTT. The chain recombines TRBV6-5 with TRBJ2-3; 9 nucleotides agree with TRBD1. This CDR3 has 14 residues. Trimming took 9 bases from V and 1 from J; bases not matched to a gene: 5. Germline V gene data show CDR1 as MNHEY and CDR2 as SVGAGI.

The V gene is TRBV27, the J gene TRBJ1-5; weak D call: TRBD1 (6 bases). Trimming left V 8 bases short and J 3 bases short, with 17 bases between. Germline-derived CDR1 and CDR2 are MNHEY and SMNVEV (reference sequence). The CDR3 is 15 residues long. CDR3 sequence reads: CASAKAGAINQPQHF. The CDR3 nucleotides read TGTGCCAGCGCCAAGGCAGGGGCGATCAATCAGCCCCAGCATTTT.

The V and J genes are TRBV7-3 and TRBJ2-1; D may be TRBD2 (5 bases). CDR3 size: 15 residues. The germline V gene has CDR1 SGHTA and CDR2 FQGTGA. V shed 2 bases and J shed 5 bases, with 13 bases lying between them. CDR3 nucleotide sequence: TGTGCCAGCAGCTTACGGGGTTCTCTGGACAATGAGCAGTTCTTC. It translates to CASSLRGSLDNEQFF.

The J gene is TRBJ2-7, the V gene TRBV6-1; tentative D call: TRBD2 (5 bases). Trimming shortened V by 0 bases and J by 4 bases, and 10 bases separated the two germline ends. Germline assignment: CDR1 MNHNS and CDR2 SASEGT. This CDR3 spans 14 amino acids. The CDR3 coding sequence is TGTGCCAGCAGTGAAGCGGGTACGGGGTACGAGCAGTACTTC. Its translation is CASSEAGTGYEQYF.

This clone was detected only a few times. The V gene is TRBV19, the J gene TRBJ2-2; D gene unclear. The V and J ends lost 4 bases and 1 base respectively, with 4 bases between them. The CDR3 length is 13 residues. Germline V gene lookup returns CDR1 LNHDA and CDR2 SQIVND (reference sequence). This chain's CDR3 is CASSNGNTGELFF. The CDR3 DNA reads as TGTGCCAGTAGTAACGGGAACACCGGGGAGCTGTTTTTT.

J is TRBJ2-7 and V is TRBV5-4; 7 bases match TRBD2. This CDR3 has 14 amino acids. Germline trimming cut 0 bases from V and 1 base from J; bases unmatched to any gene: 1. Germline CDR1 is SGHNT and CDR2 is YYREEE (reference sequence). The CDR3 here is CASSLGLASYEQYF. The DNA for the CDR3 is TGTGCCAGCAGCTTGGGACTAGCTTCCTACGAGCAGTACTTC.

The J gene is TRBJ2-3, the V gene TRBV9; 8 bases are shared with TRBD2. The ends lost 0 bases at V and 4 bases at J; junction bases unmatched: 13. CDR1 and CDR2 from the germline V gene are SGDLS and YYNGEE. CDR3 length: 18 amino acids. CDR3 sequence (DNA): TGTGCCAGCAGCGTAGGCCACGGGTACGGGGGGGGGCCAGATACGCAGTATTTT. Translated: CASSVGHGYGGGPDTQYF.

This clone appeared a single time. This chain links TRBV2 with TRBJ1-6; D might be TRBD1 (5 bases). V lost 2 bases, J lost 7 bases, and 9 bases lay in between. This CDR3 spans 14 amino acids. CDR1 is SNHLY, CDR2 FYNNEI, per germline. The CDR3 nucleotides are TGTGCCAGCAGTGAAACGCAGGGAAATTCACCCCTCCACTTT. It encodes CASSETQGNSPLHF.

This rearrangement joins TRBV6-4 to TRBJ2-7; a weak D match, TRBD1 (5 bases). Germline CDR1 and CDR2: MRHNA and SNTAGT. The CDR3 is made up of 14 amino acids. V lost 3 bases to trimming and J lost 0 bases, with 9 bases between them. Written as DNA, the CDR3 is TGTGCCAGCAGTGAAGACAGCGACTCCTACGAGCAGTACTTC. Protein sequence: CASSEDSDSYEQYF.

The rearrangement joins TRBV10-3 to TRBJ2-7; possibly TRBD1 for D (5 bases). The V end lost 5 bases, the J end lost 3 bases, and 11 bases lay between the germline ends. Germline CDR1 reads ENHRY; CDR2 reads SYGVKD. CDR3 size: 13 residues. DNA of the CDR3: TGTGCCATCAGTCAGGGTAATAGCTACGAGCAGTACTTC. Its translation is CAISQGNSYEQYF.

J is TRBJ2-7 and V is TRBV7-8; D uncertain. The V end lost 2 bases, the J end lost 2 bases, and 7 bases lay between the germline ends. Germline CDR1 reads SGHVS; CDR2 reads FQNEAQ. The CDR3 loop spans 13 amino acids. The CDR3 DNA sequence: TGTGCCAGCAGCTTACTTGGAGCCTACGAGCAGTACTTC. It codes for CASSLLGAYEQYF.

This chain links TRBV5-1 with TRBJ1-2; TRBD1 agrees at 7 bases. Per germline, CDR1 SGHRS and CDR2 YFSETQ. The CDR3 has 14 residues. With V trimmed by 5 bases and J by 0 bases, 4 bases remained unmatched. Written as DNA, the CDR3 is TGCGCCAGCAGGGAGGGGGCGGCTAACTATGGCTACACCTTC. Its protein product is CASREGAANYGYTF.

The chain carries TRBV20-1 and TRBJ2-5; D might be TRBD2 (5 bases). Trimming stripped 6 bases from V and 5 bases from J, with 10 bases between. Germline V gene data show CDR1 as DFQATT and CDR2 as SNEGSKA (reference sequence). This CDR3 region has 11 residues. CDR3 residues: CSAAAGETQYF. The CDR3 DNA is TGCAGTGCCGCGGCGGGTGAGACCCAGTACTTC.

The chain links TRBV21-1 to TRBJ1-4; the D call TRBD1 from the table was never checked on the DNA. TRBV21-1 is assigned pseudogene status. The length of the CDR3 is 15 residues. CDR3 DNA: TGTGCCAGCAGCCCCGACAGGGTAGGATTCGAAAAACTGTTTTTT. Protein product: CASSPDRVGFEKLFF.

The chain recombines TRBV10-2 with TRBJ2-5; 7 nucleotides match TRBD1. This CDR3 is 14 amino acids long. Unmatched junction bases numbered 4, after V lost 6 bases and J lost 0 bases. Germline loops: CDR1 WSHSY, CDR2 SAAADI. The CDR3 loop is CASRDRWYQETQYF. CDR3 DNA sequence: TGCGCCAGCAGGGACAGGTGGTACCAAGAGACCCAGTACTTC.

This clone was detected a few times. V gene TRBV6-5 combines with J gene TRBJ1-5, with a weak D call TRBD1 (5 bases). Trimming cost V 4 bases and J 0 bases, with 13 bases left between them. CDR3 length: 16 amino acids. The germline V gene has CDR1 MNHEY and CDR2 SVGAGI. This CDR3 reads CASSSPPGVSNQPQHF. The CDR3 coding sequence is TGTGCCAGCAGTTCACCCCCGGGGGTTAGCAATCAGCCCCAGCATTTT.

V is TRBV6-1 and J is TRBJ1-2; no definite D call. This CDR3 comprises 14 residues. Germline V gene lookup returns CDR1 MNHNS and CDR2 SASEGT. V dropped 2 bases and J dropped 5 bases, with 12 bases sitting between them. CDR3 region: CASSERRRVYGYTF. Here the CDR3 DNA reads TGTGCCAGCAGTGAACGTCGACGGGTTTATGGCTACACCTTC.

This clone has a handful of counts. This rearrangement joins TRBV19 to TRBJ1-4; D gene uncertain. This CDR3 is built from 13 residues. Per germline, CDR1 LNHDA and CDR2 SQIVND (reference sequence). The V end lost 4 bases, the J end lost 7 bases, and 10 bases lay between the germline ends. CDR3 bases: TGTGCCAGTAGTACCCGCACATCTGAAAAACTGTTTTTT. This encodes CASSTRTSEKLFF.

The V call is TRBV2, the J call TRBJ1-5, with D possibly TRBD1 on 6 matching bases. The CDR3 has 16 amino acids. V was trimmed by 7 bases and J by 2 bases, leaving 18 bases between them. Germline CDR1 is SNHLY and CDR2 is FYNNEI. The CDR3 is CASTQILQGGNQPQHF. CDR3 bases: TGTGCCAGCACCCAAATATTACAGGGTGGCAATCAGCCCCAGCATTTT.

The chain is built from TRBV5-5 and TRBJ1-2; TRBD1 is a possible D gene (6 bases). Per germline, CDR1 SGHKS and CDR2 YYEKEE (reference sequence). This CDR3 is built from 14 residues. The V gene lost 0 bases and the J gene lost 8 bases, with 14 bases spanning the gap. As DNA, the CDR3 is TGTGCCAGCAGCTTGGACAGGGCGATGGGCGGCTACACCTTC. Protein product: CASSLDRAMGGYTF.

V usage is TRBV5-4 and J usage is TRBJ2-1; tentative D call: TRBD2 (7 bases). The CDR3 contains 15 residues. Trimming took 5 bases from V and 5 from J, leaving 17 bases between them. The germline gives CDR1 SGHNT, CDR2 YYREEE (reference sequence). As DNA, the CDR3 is TGTGCCAGCAGTTTTGTAGGGGGGGGCGACAATGAGCAGTTCTTC. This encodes CASSFVGGGDNEQFF.

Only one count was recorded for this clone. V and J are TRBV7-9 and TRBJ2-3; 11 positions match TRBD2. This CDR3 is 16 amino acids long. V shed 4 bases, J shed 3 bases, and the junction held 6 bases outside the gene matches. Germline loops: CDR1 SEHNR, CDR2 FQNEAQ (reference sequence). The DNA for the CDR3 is TGTGCCAGCAGCTCCGGACTAGCGGGCAAAACAGATACGCAGTATTTT. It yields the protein CASSSGLAGKTDTQYF.

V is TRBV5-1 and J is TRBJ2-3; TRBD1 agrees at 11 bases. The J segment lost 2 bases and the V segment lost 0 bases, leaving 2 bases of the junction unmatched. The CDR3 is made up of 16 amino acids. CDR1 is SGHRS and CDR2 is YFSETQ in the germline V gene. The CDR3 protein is CASSLVDRGLTDTQYF. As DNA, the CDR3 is TGCGCCAGCAGCTTGGTGGACAGGGGGCTCACAGATACGCAGTATTTT.

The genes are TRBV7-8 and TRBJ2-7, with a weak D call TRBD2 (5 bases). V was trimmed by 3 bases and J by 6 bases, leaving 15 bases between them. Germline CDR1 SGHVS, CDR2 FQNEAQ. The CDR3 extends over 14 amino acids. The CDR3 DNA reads TGTGCCAGCAGCTTCGACTTAGCTCGGGGCGAGCAGTACTTC. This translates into CASSFDLARGEQYF.